The rows below give T cell receptor beta chains drawn from one sample of a study of T cell responses to AZD1222 COVID-19 vaccine. Sequenced by immunoSEQ multiplex PCR; TCRdb stores in-frame clones only, minus some. The sample lists approximately 110,000 clones, more than 70% occurring once. Specimen: peripheral blood, collected 28 days after the second AZD1222 dose. Receptors originate from an adult who received the AZD1222 COVID-19 vaccine. Each CDR3 is given with its conserved first and last residue. Each record gives: clone size, V gene, D gene, J gene, CDR3 protein, CDR3 DNA. A D gene is named only where the DNA matches it firmly. Not every row has a clone size; where given, it reads once, few, many or a size class.

NA	TRBV15	TRBD1	TRBJ1-6	CATSREAGGVWNSPLHF	TGTGCCACCAGCAGAGAGGCAGGGGGCGTATGGAATTCACCCCTCCACTTT
NA	TRBV12-3/TRBV12-4	NA	TRBJ1-1	CASRRGEGTEAFF	TGTGCCAGCAGGAGGGGGGAGGGCACTGAAGCTTTCTTT
NA	TRBV19	TRBD1	TRBJ1-1	CASSALRGGQEAFF	TGTGCCAGTAGCGCACTCAGGGGGGGGCAAGAAGCTTTCTTT
once	TRBV7-2	NA	TRBJ2-3	CASSLRYGDTQYF	TGTGCCAGCAGCTTGAGGTACGGAGATACGCAGTATTTT
NA	TRBV7-2	NA	TRBJ1-2	CASSDYYPSMGYTF	TGTGCCAGCAGCGACTATTATCCCTCTATGGGCTACACCTTC
NA	TRBV21-1	NA	TRBJ1-6	CASRWAESFDNSPLHF	TGTGCCAGCCGATGGGCGGAAAGTTTCGATAATTCACCCCTCCACTTT
NA	TRBV3-1/TRBV3-2	NA	TRBJ2-1	CASSPTTGSGEQFF	TGTGCCAGCAGCCCCACCACAGGGTCGGGTGAGCAGTTCTTC
NA	TRBV7-9	TRBD1	TRBJ2-7	CASSLSTWGQGKEQYF	TGTGCCAGCAGCCTTAGTACCTGGGGACAGGGCAAGGAGCAGTACTTC
NA	TRBV9	TRBD2	TRBJ2-1	CASSDHVGTSGGESSYNEQFF	TGTGCCAGCAGCGACCACGTCGGGACTAGCGGGGGGGAAAGCTCCTACAATGAGCAGTTCTTC
NA	TRBV28	NA	TRBJ2-3	CASSLVGRIADTQYF	TGTGCCAGCAGTTTAGTCGGGAGAATAGCAGATACGCAGTATTTT
NA	TRBV23-1	TRBD1	TRBJ1-4	CARMTGELLATNEKLFF	TGCGCCCGGATGACAGGGGAGTTATTAGCAACTAATGAAAAACTGTTTTTT
NA	TRBV30	TRBD1	TRBJ1-1	CAWSVPPIGGRDRAMNTEAFF	TGTGCCTGGAGTGTACCCCCCATCGGAGGAAGAGACAGGGCTATGAACACTGAAGCTTTCTTT
NA	TRBV18	TRBD1	TRBJ1-2	CASSPGQEYPYGYTF	TGTGCCAGCTCACCGGGACAGGAGTACCCCTATGGCTACACCTTC
NA	TRBV4-2	NA	TRBJ2-7	CASSQQDNPGGEQYF	TGTGCCAGCAGCCAACAAGACAACCCCGGCGGCGAGCAGTACTTC
NA	TRBV9	TRBD2	TRBJ2-1	CASSAGLAGGLYNEQFF	TGTGCCAGCAGCGCTGGACTAGCGGGGGGGTTATACAATGAGCAGTTCTTC
NA	TRBV9	TRBD1	TRBJ1-5	CASSGGQSNQPQHF	TGTGCCAGCAGCGGGGGACAGAGCAATCAGCCCCAGCATTTT
once	TRBV30	NA	TRBJ1-1	CAWSRLAVGNTEAFF	TGTGCCTGGAGTAGACTGGCGGTGGGGAACACTGAAGCTTTCTTT
NA	TRBV28	NA	TRBJ1-1	CASSLWAARDAFF	TGTGCCAGCAGTTTGTGGGCGGCACGGGACGCTTTCTTT
NA	TRBV29-1	NA	TRBJ2-4	CSVTSRLAKNIQYF	TGCAGCGTGACATCTCGTCTAGCCAAAAACATTCAGTACTTC
NA	TRBV7-2	TRBD1	TRBJ1-4	CASSAGQGSEKLFF	TGTGCCAGCAGCGCCGGACAGGGCAGTGAAAAACTGTTTTTT
NA	TRBV10-3	NA	TRBJ2-2	CAITELANTGELFF	TGTGCCATCACAGAATTAGCGAACACCGGGGAGCTGTTTTTT
NA	TRBV10-2	TRBD1	TRBJ1-4	CASTQADRSGEKLFF	TGCGCCAGCACCCAAGCGGACAGGTCCGGGGAAAAACTGTTTTTT
many	TRBV4-3	NA	TRBJ1-1	CASSHGVWDTEAFF	TGCGCCAGCAGCCACGGGGTTTGGGACACTGAAGCTTTCTTT
NA	TRBV19	TRBD2	TRBJ2-2	CASGTSGNTGELFF	TGTGCCAGTGGGACTAGCGGGAACACCGGGGAGCTGTTTTTT
NA	TRBV7-2	NA	TRBJ1-1	CASSSPHGSTEAFF	TGTGCCAGCAGCTCTCCTCACGGGAGCACTGAAGCTTTCTTT
NA	TRBV7-2	TRBD1	TRBJ1-1	CASSLGWDRGPGTEAFF	TGTGCCAGCAGCTTAGGGTGGGACAGGGGGCCGGGCACTGAAGCTTTCTTT
few	TRBV5-1	NA	TRBJ1-1	CASSWASEAEAFF	TGCGCCAGCAGCTGGGCGAGTGAAGCTGAAGCTTTCTTT
NA	TRBV29-1	NA	TRBJ1-5	CSVAPAGNQPQHF	TGCAGCGTGGCGCCCGCGGGCAATCAGCCCCAGCATTTT
NA	TRBV19	NA	TRBJ2-2	CASSVNPPPNTGELFF	TGTGCCAGTAGCGTAAACCCACCGCCGAACACCGGGGAGCTGTTTTTT
few	TRBV2	NA	TRBJ1-1	CASSPQGSRTEAFF	TGTGCCAGCAGTCCTCAGGGGAGTAGGACTGAAGCTTTCTTT
NA	TRBV27	NA	TRBJ2-7	CASNPTGIKFWDYEQYF	TGTGCCAGCAACCCTACAGGGATCAAATTTTGGGACTACGAGCAGTACTTC
NA	TRBV5-4	NA	TRBJ2-1	CASSGTLGGGEQFF	TGTGCCAGCAGCGGGACCCTAGGGGGTGGTGAGCAGTTCTTC
NA	TRBV5-8	NA	TRBJ1-5	CASTIAGVSNQPQHF	TGTGCCAGCACCATTGCGGGGGTTAGCAATCAGCCCCAGCATTTT
NA	TRBV24-1	NA	TRBJ2-1	CATSDFGQGSGNEQFF	TGTGCCACCAGTGATTTTGGGCAGGGAAGTGGCAATGAGCAGTTCTTC
once	TRBV27	NA	TRBJ2-1	CASSGRVNEQFF	TGTGCCAGCAGCGGCAGGGTCAATGAGCAGTTCTTC
NA	TRBV19	NA	TRBJ2-7	CASSFEGTELRGVRYEQYF	TGTGCCAGTAGTTTCGAGGGGACTGAACTTCGTGGGGTCCGTTACGAGCAGTACTTC
NA	TRBV4-3	TRBD1	TRBJ2-7	CASSRDSSYEQYF	TGCGCCAGCAGCCGGGACAGCTCCTACGAGCAGTACTTC
NA	TRBV5-1	NA	TRBJ2-5	CASSLDRKETQYF	TGCGCCAGCAGCTTGGACAGAAAAGAGACCCAGTACTTC
NA	TRBV24-1	TRBD1	TRBJ1-1	CATSARQGRGNTEAFF	TGTGCCACCAGTGCCCGACAGGGTAGGGGGAACACTGAAGCTTTCTTT
NA	TRBV29-1	TRBD1	TRBJ1-1	CSVAHRGITEAFF	TGCAGCGTTGCCCACAGGGGAATCACTGAAGCTTTCTTT
NA	TRBV7-8	TRBD1	TRBJ1-1	CASSTGQVFVLSNTEAFF	TGTGCCAGCAGCACTGGACAGGTGTTTGTCTTATCGAACACTGAAGCTTTCTTT
NA	TRBV7-2	TRBD1	TRBJ1-2	CASSPGTGTGYTF	TGTGCCAGCAGCCCCGGGACAGGGACCGGCTACACCTTC
once	TRBV10-3	NA	TRBJ1-2	CAISESAGEGYTF	TGTGCCATCAGTGAGTCGGCAGGGGAAGGCTACACCTTC
few	TRBV5-8	NA	TRBJ1-2	CASSLAPGDGRYGYTF	TGTGCCAGCAGCTTGGCCCCCGGAGACGGACGCTATGGCTACACCTTC
NA	TRBV30	NA	TRBJ2-3	CAWSRGAGDTQYF	TGTGCCTGGTCTCGGGGGGCCGGAGATACGCAGTATTTT
NA	TRBV30	TRBD1	TRBJ1-2	CACLGQGQDYGYTF	TGTGCCTGTCTCGGACAGGGGCAAGACTATGGCTACACCTTC
NA	TRBV19	NA	TRBJ1-4	CASSPRWEKLFF	TGTGCCAGTAGCCCGAGGTGGGAAAAACTGTTTTTT
once	TRBV2	NA	TRBJ1-4	CASGGAGIFNEKLFF	TGTGCCAGCGGTGGGGCAGGGATTTTTAATGAAAAACTGTTTTTT
once	TRBV5-5	NA	TRBJ2-7	CASSLDLFGSEQYF	TGTGCCAGCAGCTTGGACCTCTTTGGGAGCGAGCAGTACTTC
NA	TRBV27	NA	TRBJ1-2	CASSPNIGTDSRYGYTF	TGTGCCAGCAGTCCAAATATCGGGACCGATTCCCGGTATGGCTACACCTTC
NA	TRBV7-3	NA	TRBJ2-1	CASSLKVSLNNEQFF	TGTGCCAGCAGCTTAAAGGTCTCCCTAAACAATGAGCAGTTCTTC
NA	TRBV29-1	TRBD1	TRBJ1-2	CSVLEPGGSYGYTF	TGCAGCGTCCTAGAACCAGGGGGTTCCTATGGCTACACCTTC